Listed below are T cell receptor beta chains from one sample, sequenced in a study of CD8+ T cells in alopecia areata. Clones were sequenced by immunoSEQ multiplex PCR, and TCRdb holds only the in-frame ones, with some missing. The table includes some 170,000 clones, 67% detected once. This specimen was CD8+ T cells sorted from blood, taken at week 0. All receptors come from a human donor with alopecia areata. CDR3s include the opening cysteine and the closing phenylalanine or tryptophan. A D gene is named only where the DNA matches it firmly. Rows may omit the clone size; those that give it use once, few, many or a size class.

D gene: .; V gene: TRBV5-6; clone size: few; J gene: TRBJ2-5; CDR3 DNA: TGTGCCAGCAGCTTGGCCGGCTCCCAAGAGACCCAGTACTTC; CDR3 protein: CASSLAGSQETQYF
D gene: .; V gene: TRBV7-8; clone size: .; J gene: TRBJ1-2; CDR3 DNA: TGTGCCAGCAGTCCGGACAGCCTAGGGTATGGCTACACCTTC; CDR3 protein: CASSPDSLGYGYTF
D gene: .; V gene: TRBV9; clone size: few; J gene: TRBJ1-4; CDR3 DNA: TGTGCCAGCAGCGGGCTCCGGGACGGCCATGAAAAACTGTTTTTT; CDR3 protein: CASSGLRDGHEKLFF
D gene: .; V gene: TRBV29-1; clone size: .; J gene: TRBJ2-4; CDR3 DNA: TGCAGCGTGGCCGGGCCCGAAAACATTCAGTACTTC; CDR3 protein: CSVAGPENIQYF
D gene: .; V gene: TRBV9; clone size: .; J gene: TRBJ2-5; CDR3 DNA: TGTGCCAGCAGCGCCGGGACTCGCGAGACCCAGTACTTC; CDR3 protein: CASSAGTRETQYF
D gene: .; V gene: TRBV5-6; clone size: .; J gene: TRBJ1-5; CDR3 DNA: TGTGCCAGCAGCTTGATGGGGCAGCCCCAGCATTTT; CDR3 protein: CASSLMGQPQHF
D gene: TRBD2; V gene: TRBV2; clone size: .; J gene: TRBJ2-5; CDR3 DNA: TGTGCCAGCAGACCCGGGGGGGGCCAAGAGACCCAGTACTTC; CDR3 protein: CASRPGGGQETQYF
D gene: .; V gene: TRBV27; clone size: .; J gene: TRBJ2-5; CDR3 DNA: TGTGCCAGCAGTTTAGGAGGGGACCAGACCCAGTACTTC; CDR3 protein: CASSLGGDQTQYF
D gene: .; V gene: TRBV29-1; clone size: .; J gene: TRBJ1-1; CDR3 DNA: TGCAGCGTTTCACGGGCCGGGCGCCGGGCTGAAGCTTTCTTT; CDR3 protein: CSVSRAGRRAEAFF
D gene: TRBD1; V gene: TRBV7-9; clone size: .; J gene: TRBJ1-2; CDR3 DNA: TGTGCCAGCAGCACCCCCGGGACAGGGAACTATGGCTACACCTTC; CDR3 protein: CASSTPGTGNYGYTF
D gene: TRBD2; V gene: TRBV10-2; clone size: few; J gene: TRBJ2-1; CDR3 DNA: TGCGCCAGCAGCACTAGCGGGGATTACAATGAGCAGTTCTTC; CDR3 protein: CASSTSGDYNEQFF
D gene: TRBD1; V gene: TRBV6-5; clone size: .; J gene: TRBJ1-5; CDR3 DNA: TGTGCCAGCAGTGCCGGGACAGGGGATTATCCCCAGCATTTT; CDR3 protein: CASSAGTGDYPQHF
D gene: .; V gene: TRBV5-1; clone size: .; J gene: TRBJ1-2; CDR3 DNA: TGCGCCAGCAGCTTGAATAGAAAAGGTTATGGCTACACCTTC; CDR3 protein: CASSLNRKGYGYTF
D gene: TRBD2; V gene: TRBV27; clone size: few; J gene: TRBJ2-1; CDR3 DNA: TGTGCTAGCGGGGGGCTTGAGCAGTTCTTC; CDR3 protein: CASGGLEQFF
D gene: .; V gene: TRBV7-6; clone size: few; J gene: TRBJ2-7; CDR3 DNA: TGTGCCAGCAGCTTTGGAGGGAAAAGCGAGCAGTACTTC; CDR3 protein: CASSFGGKSEQYF
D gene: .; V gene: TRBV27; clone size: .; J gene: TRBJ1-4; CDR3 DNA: TGTGCCAGCAGTTTATTAGGAAATGCTAATGAAAAACTGTTTTTT; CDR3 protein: CASSLLGNANEKLFF
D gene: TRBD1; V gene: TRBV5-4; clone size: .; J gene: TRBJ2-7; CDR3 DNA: TGTGCCAGCACTGGCGGGCCGGGACAGGGTTCCTACGAGCAGTACTTC; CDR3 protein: CASTGGPGQGSYEQYF
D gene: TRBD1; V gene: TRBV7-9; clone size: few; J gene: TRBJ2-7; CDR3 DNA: TGTGCCAGCAGCTTTGCCTGGACAGGGCACTACGAGCAGTACTTC; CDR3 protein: CASSFAWTGHYEQYF
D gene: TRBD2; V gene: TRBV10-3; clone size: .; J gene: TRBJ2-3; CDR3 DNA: TGTGCCATCACGAGCGGGGGAGGCACAGATACGCAGTATTTT; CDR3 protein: CAITSGGGTDTQYF
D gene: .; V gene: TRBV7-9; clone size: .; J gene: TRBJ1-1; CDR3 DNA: TGTGCCAGCAGCTTAACAGGGACGGACACTGAAGCTTTCTTT; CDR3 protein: CASSLTGTDTEAFF
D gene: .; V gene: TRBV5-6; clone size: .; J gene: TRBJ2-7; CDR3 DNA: TGTGCCAGCAGCTGGGGGAACGAGCAGTACTTC; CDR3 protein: CASSWGNEQYF
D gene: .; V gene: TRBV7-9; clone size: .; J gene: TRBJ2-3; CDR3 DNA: TGTGCCAGCAGCTTAGAGGAGACGGCCAGCACAGATACGCAGTATTTT; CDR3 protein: CASSLEETASTDTQYF
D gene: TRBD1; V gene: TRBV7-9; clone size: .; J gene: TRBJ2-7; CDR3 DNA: TGTGCCAGCAGCGGTACGGGCGAGGACAGGGGAACCTACGAGCAGTACTTC; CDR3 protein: CASSGTGEDRGTYEQYF
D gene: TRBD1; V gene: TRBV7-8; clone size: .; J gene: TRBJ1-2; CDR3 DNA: TGTGCCAGCAGCACCCGGGACAGAACTAACTATGGCTACACCTTC; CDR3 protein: CASSTRDRTNYGYTF
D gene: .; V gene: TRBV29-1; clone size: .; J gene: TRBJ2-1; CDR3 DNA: TGCAGCGTTGAAGGGGGGTCTCACAATGAGCAGTTCTTC; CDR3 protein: CSVEGGSHNEQFF
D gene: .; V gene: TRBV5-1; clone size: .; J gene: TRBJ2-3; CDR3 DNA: TGCGCCAGCACGGTAACTTCTCTAGATACGCAGTATTTT; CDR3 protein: CASTVTSLDTQYF
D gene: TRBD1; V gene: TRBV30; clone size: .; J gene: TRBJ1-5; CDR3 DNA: TGTGCCTTGGGACAGGGGGCCTCTCAGCCCCAGCATTTT; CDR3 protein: CALGQGASQPQHF
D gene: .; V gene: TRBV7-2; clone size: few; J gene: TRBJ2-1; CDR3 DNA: TGTGCCAGCAGCCCCCGCCCTAATGAGCAGTTCTTC; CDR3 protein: CASSPRPNEQFF
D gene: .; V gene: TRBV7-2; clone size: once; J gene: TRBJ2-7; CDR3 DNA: TGTGCCAGCAGCCCTCCGGAGGGTGGCTACGAGCAGTACTTC; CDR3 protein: CASSPPEGGYEQYF
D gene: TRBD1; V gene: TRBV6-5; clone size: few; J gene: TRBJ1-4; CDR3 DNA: TGTGCCAGCAGTCGCTCAGGGGGATCTAATGAAAAACTGTTTTTT; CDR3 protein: CASSRSGGSNEKLFF
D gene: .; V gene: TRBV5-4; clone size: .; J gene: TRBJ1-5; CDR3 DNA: TGTGCCAGCAGCTCTTATCAGCCCCAGCATTTT; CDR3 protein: CASSSYQPQHF
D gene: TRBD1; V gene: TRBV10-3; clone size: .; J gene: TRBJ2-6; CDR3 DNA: TGTGCCATCGGTGGCAGGGGGTCCGGGGCCAACGTCCTGACTTTC; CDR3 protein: CAIGGRGSGANVLTF
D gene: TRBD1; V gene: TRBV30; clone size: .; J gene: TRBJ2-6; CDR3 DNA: TGTGCCTCGGACAGGGGGGACTCTGGGGCCAACGTCCTGACTTTC; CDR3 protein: CASDRGDSGANVLTF
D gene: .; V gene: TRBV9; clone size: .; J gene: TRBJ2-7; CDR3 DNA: TGTGCCAGCAGCGCCTCAACCGTCTACGAGCAGTACTTC; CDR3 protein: CASSASTVYEQYF
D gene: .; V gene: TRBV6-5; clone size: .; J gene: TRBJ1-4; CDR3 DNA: TGTGCCAGCAGTTACTCGACGGGGCCTTATGAAAAACTGTTTTTT; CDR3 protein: CASSYSTGPYEKLFF
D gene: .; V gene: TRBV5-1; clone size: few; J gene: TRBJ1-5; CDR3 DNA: TGCGCCAGCAGCTTACGAATACCCCAGCATTTT; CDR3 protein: CASSLRIPQHF
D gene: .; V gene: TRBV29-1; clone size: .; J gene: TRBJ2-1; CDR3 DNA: TGCAGCGTTGTGACACAGAAGTACAATGAGCAGTTCTTC; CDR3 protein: CSVVTQKYNEQFF
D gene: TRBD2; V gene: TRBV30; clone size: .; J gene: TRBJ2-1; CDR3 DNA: TGTGCCTGGAGTGGACTAGCGGGGGGCAATGAGCAGTTCTTC; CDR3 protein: CAWSGLAGGNEQFF
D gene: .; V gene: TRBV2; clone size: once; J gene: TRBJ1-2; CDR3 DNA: TGTGCCAGCATGTTAGCCAGGAACTATGGCTACACCTTC; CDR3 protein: CASMLARNYGYTF
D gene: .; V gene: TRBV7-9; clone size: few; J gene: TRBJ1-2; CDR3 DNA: TGTGCCAGCAGCTTCATTCAGGATGGCTACACCTTC; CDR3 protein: CASSFIQDGYTF
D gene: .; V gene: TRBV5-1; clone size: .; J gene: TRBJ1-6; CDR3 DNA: TGCGCCAGCAGCGTGTCGGGAGAAGGCTATAATTCACCCCTCCACTTT; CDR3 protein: CASSVSGEGYNSPLHF
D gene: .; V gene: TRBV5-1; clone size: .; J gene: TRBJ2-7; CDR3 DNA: TGCGCCAGCAGCTTGGAAGGGGCTTTGGGACTTGAACCCTACGAGCAGTACTTC; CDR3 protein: CASSLEGALGLEPYEQYF
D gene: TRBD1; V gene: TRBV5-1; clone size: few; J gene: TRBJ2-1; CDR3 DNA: TGCGCCAGCAGCTTTTTCCAGGGACAGGGGGCGAAGAATGAGCAGTTCTTC; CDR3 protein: CASSFFQGQGAKNEQFF
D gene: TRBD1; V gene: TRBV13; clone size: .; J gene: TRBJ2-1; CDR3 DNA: TGTGCCAGCAGCTATTCCGGGACAGGTGCCGGGGAGCAGTTCTTC; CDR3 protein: CASSYSGTGAGEQFF